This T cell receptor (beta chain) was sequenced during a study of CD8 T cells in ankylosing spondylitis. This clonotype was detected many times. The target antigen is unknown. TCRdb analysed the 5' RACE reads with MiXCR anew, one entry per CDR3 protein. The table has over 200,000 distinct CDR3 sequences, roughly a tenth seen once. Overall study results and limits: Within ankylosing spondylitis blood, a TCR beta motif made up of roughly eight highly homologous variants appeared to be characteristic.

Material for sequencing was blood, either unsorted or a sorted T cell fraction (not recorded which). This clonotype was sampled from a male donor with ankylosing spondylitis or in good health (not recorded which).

The CDR3 loop is CASSSGGLGYTDTQYF. CDR3 in DNA: TGTGCCAGCAGTTCCGGGGGACTAGGTTATACTGATACGCAGTATTTT. The rearrangement joins TRBV6-5 to TRBJ2-3; 8 positions agree with TRBD2. Trimming took 4 bases from V and 6 from J; bases not matched to a gene: 12. CDR3 length equals 16 residues. Germline-derived CDR1 and CDR2 are MNHEY and SVGAGI.